This paragraph covers one T cell receptor (beta chain) sequence. This clonotype was observed many times. The target of this receptor is not known. One base away there is no much larger clone; base qualities are not given. Including cysteine and phenylalanine, the CDR3 has 16 amino acids. Left in the record is the CDR3 DNA by itself, 48 bases read in frame from the first base. Trimming takes 5 bases off V and 6 bases off J; junction bases not matched to a gene: 13. CDR1 and CDR2 are read off the germline V gene as SGHAT and FQNNGV. The data derive from a study of response to subunit inactivated influenza vaccine (dated by TCRdb to 2017 to 2018). Context from the whole study: To follow how T cells responded to a trivalent subunit inactivated influenza vaccine, the researchers relied on deep quantitative profiling of the T cell receptor repertoire.

Here is what the overall study found, with its caveats: According to the authors, only a limited number of new T cells may be recruited by each seasonal influenza vaccination.

Libraries came from RT-PCR. TCRdb names Illumina HiSeq 2500 as the instrument used. TCRdb handled the public reads itself, with Q25 trimming in fastp and clone calling in MiXCR, and kept productive beta chains. Every entry covers one CDR3 protein and lists the most common genes and DNA from its rows. The sample yields around 650,000 distinct CDR3 sequences; approximately 15% were counted once. Jointly, the top ten make up roughly 12% of the sample. The source material was PBMCs from blood, sampled 11 to 12 days after vaccination. The rearranged chain carries TRBV11-2 and TRBJ2-3, with 8 central nucleotides matching TRBD2. The clonotype originates from a man in his forties or fifties who received an inactivated influenza vaccine. Donor details come from another sample of the same person, matched by shared clones. The sequenced DNA is TGTGCCAGCAGCGTCCCCTTCGGGAGGGGGAGGGATACGCAGTATTTT. Its translation is CASSVPFGRGRDTQYF.